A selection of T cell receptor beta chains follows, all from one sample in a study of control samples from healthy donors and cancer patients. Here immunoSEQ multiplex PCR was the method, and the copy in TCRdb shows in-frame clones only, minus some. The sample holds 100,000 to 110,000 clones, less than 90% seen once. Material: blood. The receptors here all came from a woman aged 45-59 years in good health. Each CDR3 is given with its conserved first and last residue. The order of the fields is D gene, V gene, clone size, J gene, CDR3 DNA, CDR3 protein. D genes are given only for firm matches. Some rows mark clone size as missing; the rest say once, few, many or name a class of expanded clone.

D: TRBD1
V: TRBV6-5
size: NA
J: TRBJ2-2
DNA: TGTGCCAGCAGTTTATCGGACAGGCAACCCGGGGAGCTGTTTTTT
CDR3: CASSLSDRQPGELFF

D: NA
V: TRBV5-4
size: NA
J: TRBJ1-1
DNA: TGTGCCAGCTCCGCGGGGGGAAGGAACACTGAAGCTTTCTTT
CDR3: CASSAGGRNTEAFF

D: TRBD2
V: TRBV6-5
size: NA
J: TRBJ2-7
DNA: TGTGCCAGCCGGGAGGCGGAGCAAAGGGTCTACGAGCAGTACTTC
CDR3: CASREAEQRVYEQYF

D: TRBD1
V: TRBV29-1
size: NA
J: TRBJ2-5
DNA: TGCAGCGTGGACAGGGGGCTTAAAGAGACCCAGTACTTC
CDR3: CSVDRGLKETQYF

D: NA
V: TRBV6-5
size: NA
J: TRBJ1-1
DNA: TGTGCCAGCAGTTACGAAGGGACGGTGGGTTCCACTGAAGCTTTCTTT
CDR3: CASSYEGTVGSTEAFF

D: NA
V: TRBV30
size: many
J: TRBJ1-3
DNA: NA
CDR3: CAWSFGEGISGNTIYF

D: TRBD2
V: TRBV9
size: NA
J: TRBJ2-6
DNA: TGTGCCAGCAGCACGGGACTAGCGGGAGTGACGGGGGCCAACGTCCTGACTTTC
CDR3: CASSTGLAGVTGANVLTF

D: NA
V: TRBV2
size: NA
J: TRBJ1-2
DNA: TGTGCCAGCAGTGACCCCGACAGGCCTAACTATGGCTACACCTTC
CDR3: CASSDPDRPNYGYTF

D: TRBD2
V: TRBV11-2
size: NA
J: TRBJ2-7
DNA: TGTGCCAGCAGTTTAGCGGGGGGATCCTACGAGCAGTACTTC
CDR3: CASSLAGGSYEQYF

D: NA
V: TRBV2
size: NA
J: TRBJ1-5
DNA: TGTGCCAGCAGGGCAGGGGTGGGGGGCAATCAGCCCCAGCATTTT
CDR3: CASRAGVGGNQPQHF

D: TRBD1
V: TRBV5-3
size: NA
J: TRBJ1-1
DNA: TGTGCCAGAAGCCTGCCCCGGACAGGCACTGAAGCTTTCTTT
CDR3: CARSLPRTGTEAFF

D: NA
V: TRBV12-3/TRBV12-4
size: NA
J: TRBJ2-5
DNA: TGTGCCAGCAGCTATGTGGAGACCCAGTACTTC
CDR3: CASSYVETQYF

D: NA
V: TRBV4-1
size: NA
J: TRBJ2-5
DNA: TGCGCCAGCAGCCAAGGGACAGTGTACCAAGAGACCCAGTACTTC
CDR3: CASSQGTVYQETQYF

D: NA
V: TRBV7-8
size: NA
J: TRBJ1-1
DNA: TGTGCCAGCAGCGCCCTAGGGCAGGGGTTGGACACTGAAGCTTTCTTT
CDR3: CASSALGQGLDTEAFF

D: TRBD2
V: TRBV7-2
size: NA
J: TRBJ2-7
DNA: TGTGCCAGCAGCTTCGGTTTACTCAGCGGGAGTAACCCGGGCTACGAGCAGTACTTC
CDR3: CASSFGLLSGSNPGYEQYF

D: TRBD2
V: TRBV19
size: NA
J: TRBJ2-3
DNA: TGTGCCAGTAGCAAGAGGACTAGCGGGAGCACAGATACGCAGTATTTT
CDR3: CASSKRTSGSTDTQYF